These T cell receptor beta chains were read from a single sample in a study of T-cell memory formation after mild COVID-19. TCRdb used MiXCR to reprocess the 5' RACE reads, holding one entry per CDR3 protein. The table shows about 250,000 distinct CDR3 sequences, with 15% occurring only once. Sequencing was performed on PBMCs or a T cell subset sorted from them (not recorded which). All receptors derive from an adult woman who had mild COVID-19 (a few samples of this study predate the infection). Cell type and time point are not known. CDR3s include the opening cysteine and the closing phenylalanine or tryptophan. The D gene is left open where the match is weak. Some rows mark clone size as missing; the rest say once, few, many or name a class of expanded clone.

many TRBD1 TRBJ1-5 TRBV20-1 CSARDRDRGSIFGNQPQHF TGCAGTGCTAGAGATCGGGACAGGGGCTCGATTTTTGGCAATCAGCCCCAGCATTTT
few TRBD1 TRBJ2-2 TRBV20-1 CSARAHRGNTGELFF TGCAGTGCTAGAGCCCACAGGGGGAACACCGGGGAGCTGTTTTTT
few . TRBJ1-1 TRBV5-1 CASSLGGAPEDVAFF TGCGCCAGCAGCTTGGGGGGCGCACCGGAGGACGTTGCTTTCTTT
few . TRBJ2-3 TRBV20-1 CSAATASSTDTQYF TGCAGTGCAGCAACAGCGAGTAGCACAGATACGCAGTATTTT
few . TRBJ1-2 TRBV23-1 CASSQSGCGYTF TGCGCCAGCAGTCAATCAGGGTGTGGCTACACCTTC
. TRBD1 TRBJ1-2 TRBV20-1 CSASPRDRKNYGYTF TGCAGTGCTTCCCCCCGGGACAGAAAAAACTATGGCTACACCTTC
. TRBD1 TRBJ1-4 TRBV4-3 CASSQGTGGWNEKLFF TGCGCCAGCAGCCAAGGGACAGGGGGCTGGAATGAAAAACTGTTTTTT
few TRBD2 TRBJ2-7 TRBV20-1 CSAVLAGGPVQYF TGCAGTGCAGTACTAGCGGGAGGGCCGGTGCAGTACTTC
. . TRBJ2-1 TRBV11-1 CASSAGKSSYNEQFF TGTGCCAGCAGCGCCGGAAAAAGCTCCTACAATGAGCAGTTCTTC
few TRBD1 TRBJ2-3 TRBV19 CASSKGQGLDTQYF TGTGCCAGTAGTAAGGGACAGGGTTTGGATACGCAGTATTTT
few TRBD2 TRBJ2-7 TRBV11-2 CASSLAAGGHEQYF TGTGCCAGCAGCTTAGCGGCGGGAGGGCACGAGCAGTACTTC
few TRBD1 TRBJ1-4 TRBV5-1 CASSAGQGLSEKLFF TGCGCCAGCAGCGCGGGACAGGGCTTGTCTGAAAAACTGTTTTTT
few TRBD2 TRBJ2-3 TRBV5-4 CASSLAKLAGGPDTQYF TGTGCCAGCAGCTTGGCGAAACTAGCGGGGGGGCCTGATACGCAGTATTTT
. . TRBJ1-6 TRBV7-8 CASSLEVYSPLHF TGTGCCAGCAGCTTAGAAGTGTATTCACCCCTCCACTTT
few TRBD2 TRBJ2-3 TRBV4-1 CASQGTSGGTTDTQYF TGCGCCAGCCAAGGGACTAGCGGGGGGACCACAGATACGCAGTATTTT
few . TRBJ1-4 TRBV4-1 CASSLHSWDREKLFF TGCGCCAGCAGCCTCCATTCGTGGGATCGTGAAAAACTGTTTTTT
many . TRBJ1-6 TRBV12-3/TRBV12-4 CASSYLQGSPLHF TGTGCCAGCAGTTACCTTCAGGGTTCACCCCTCCACTTT
. . TRBJ2-7 TRBV7-6 CASSLAASGRVTYEQYF TGTGCCAGCAGCTTAGCCGCAAGCGGGCGAGTTACCTACGAGCAGTACTTC
. TRBD2 TRBJ2-5 TRBV5-1 CASSTGTSGNVEETQYF TGCGCCAGCAGCACCGGGACTAGCGGGAATGTAGAAGAGACCCAGTACTTC
many . TRBJ1-1 TRBV11-2 CASSLTTNTEAFF TGTGCCAGCAGCTTGACGACGAACACTGAAGCTTTCTTT
few TRBD1 TRBJ1-1 TRBV7-3 CASSLSGTVRNTEAFF TGTGCCAGCAGCTTAAGCGGGACAGTGAGGAACACCGAAGCTTTCTTT
few . TRBJ2-5 TRBV24-1 CATSGSAETQYF TGTGCCACCAGTGGTTCGGCGGAGACCCAGTACTTC
. . TRBJ2-7 TRBV27 CASSLWGTYEQYF TGTGCCAGCAGTTTATGGGGGACCTACGAGCAGTACTTC
few TRBD2 TRBJ2-7 TRBV12-3/TRBV12-4 CASSLRASGTTQPYEQYF TGTGCCAGCAGTTTGAGGGCTAGCGGGACCACCCAGCCCTACGAGCAGTACTTC
few TRBD1 TRBJ2-1 TRBV29-1 CSTAGTGHNEQFF TGCAGCACGGCCGGGACAGGGCACAATGAGCAGTTCTTC
few . TRBJ2-2 TRBV6-5 CASSYGISGELFF TGTGCCAGCAGTTACGGTATTTCAGGGGAGCTGTTTTTT
few . TRBJ2-3 TRBV6-6 CASSYQSPLSTDTQYF TGTGCCAGCAGTTACCAGAGTCCCTTAAGCACAGATACGCAGTATTTT
few TRBD1 TRBJ2-7 TRBV20-1 CSARPGDRSGQYF TGCAGTGCCCGACCCGGGGACAGGTCGGGGCAGTACTTC
. . TRBJ1-5 TRBV24-1 CATSDNTMTAGFNQPQHF TGTGCCACCAGTGATAACACAATGACAGCAGGGTTCAATCAGCCCCAGCATTTT
once . TRBJ1-5 TRBV2 CACKQGFQPQHF TGTGCCTGCAAACAGGGTTTTCAGCCCCAGCATTTT
. . TRBJ1-2 TRBV30 CAWSVQGGYGYTF TGTGCCTGGAGTGTACAGGGCGGCTATGGCTACACCTTC
few . TRBJ2-1 TRBV2 CASSERGSSYNEQFF TGTGCCAGCAGTGAAAGGGGTAGCTCCTACAATGAGCAGTTCTTC
. . TRBJ1-3 TRBV14 CASSPPRTTTRNTIYF TGTGCCAGCAGCCCTCCCAGGACAACGACGCGAAACACCATATATTTT
. TRBD2 TRBJ2-7 TRBV6-2/TRBV6-3 CASSYLSGSRGEQYF TGTGCCAGCAGTTACCTGAGCGGGAGTAGAGGCGAGCAGTACTTC
. . TRBJ2-7 TRBV6-2/TRBV6-3 CASSRYYEQYF TGTGCCAGCAGCAGGTATTACGAGCAGTACTTC
many TRBD2 TRBJ2-3 TRBV24-1 CASRASGGTDTQYF TGTGCCTCTCGGGCTAGCGGGGGCACAGATACGCAGTATTTT
few . TRBJ2-3 TRBV10-3 CAISQADTQYF TGTGCCATCAGTCAAGCTGATACGCAGTATTTT
few TRBD1 TRBJ2-2 TRBV7-6 CASNLGQGVPGELFF TGTGCCAGCAACCTAGGACAGGGGGTCCCCGGGGAGCTGTTTTTT
few TRBD1 TRBJ2-3 TRBV5-5 CASSQGQGTTDTQYF TGTGCCAGCAGCCAGGGACAGGGAACTACAGATACGCAGTATTTT
. . TRBJ2-3 TRBV5-1 CASSIGGIEDTQYF TGCGCCAGCAGTATTGGGGGGATCGAGGATACGCAGTATTTT
. TRBD1 TRBJ1-4 TRBV2 CASRETGPLEKLFF TGTGCCAGCAGGGAGACAGGGCCACTTGAAAAACTGTTTTTT
. . TRBJ2-5 TRBV11-2 CASSFQGTRQETQYF TGTGCCAGCAGCTTTCAGGGGACCCGCCAAGAGACCCAGTACTTC
many . TRBJ2-1 TRBV5-6 CASSRLTGYNEQFF TGTGCCAGCAGCCGTTTGACGGGGTACAATGAGCAGTTCTTC
few TRBD2 TRBJ2-2 TRBV6-6 CASSPGLAGAGELFF TGTGCCAGCAGCCCTGGACTAGCTGGGGCCGGGGAGCTGTTTTTT